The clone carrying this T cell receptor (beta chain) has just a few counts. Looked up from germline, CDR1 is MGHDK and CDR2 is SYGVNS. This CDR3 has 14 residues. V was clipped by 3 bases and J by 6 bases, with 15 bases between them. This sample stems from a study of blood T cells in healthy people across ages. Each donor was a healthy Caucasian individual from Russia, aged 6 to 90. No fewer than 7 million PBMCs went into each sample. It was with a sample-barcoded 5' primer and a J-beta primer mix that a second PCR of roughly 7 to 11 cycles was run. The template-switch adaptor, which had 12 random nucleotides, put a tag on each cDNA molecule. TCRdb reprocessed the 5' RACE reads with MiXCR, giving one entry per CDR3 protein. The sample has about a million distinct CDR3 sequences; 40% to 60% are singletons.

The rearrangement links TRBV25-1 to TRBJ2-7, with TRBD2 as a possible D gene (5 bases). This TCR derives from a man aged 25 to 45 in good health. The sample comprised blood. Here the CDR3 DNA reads TGTGCCAGCAGTGAGCGGGCAGAGCGAGGCGAGCAGTACTTC. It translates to CASSERAERGEQYF.